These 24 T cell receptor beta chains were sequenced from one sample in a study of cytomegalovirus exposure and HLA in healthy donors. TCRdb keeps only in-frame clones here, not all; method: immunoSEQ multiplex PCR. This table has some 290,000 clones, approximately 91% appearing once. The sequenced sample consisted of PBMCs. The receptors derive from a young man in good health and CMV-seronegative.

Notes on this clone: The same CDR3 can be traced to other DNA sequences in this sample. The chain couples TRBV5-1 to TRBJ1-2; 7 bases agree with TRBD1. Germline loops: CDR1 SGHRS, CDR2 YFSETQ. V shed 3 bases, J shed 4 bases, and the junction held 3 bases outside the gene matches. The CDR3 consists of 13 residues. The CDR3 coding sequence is TGCGCCAGCAGCTCTGGACAGGTCTATGGCTACACCTTC. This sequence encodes CASSSGQVYGYTF.

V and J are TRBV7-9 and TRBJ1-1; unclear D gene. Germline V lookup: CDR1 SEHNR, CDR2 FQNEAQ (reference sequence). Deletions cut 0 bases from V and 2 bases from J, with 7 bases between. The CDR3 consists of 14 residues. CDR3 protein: CASSLALANTEAFF. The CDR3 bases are TGTGCCAGCAGCTTAGCGCTAGCTAACACTGAAGCTTTCTTT.

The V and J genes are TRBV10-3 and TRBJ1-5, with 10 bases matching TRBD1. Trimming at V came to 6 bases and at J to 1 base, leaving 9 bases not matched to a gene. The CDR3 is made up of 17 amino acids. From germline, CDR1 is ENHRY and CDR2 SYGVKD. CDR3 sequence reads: CAISAGTGVASNQPQHF. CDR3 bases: TGTGCCATCAGCGCCGGGACAGGGGTGGCGAGCAATCAGCCCCAGCATTTT.

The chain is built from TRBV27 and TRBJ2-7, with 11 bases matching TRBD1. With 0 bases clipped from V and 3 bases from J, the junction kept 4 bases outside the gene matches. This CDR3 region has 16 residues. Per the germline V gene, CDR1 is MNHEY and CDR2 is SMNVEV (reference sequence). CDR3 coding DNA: TGTGCCAGCAGTTTATCTGATGGGACAGGGGGCTACGAGCAGTACTTC. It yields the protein CASSLSDGTGGYEQYF.

Here the CDR3 DNA reads TGTGCCAGCAGTGCCAGGATTCAAGAGACCCAGTACTTC. Its protein product is CASSARIQETQYF. The chain employs TRBV25-1 and TRBJ2-5; D gene uncertain. CDR3 length: 13 residues. The germline V gene has CDR1 MGHDK and CDR2 SYGVNS. With 4 bases removed from V and 2 bases from J, the gap between germline ends came to 8 bases.

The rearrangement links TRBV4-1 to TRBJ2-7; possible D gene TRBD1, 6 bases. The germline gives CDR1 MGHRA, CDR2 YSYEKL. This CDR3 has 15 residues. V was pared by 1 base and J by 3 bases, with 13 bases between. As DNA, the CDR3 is TGCGCCAGCAGCCAAGGGCCAGGGGTCAGCTACGAGCAGTACTTC. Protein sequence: CASSQGPGVSYEQYF.

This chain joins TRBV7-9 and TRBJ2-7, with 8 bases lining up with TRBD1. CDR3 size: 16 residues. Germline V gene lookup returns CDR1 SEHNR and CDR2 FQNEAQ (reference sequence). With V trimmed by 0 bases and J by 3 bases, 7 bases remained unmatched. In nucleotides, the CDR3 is TGTGCCAGCAGCTTAGCGGGCAGGGGGCGTCACTACGAGCAGTACTTC. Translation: CASSLAGRGRHYEQYF.

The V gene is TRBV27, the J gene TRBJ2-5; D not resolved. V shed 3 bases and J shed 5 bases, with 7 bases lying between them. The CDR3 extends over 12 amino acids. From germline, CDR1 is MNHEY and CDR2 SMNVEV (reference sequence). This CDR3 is CASSFDGETQYF. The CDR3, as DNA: TGTGCCAGCAGTTTCGATGGCGAGACCCAGTACTTC.

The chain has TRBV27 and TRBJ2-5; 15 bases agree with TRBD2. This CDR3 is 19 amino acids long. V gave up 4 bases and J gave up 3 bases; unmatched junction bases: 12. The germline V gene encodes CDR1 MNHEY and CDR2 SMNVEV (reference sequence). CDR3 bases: TGTGCCAGCAGTTCCTGGACTAGCGGGGGGGCCTCTATCAAAGAGACCCAGTACTTC. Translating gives CASSSWTSGGASIKETQYF.

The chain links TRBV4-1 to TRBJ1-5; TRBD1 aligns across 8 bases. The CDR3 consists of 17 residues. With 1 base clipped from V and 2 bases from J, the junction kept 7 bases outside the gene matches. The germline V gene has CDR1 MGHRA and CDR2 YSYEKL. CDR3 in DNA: TGCGCCAGCAGCCAAGCAGGGGGCGAGAGAGGCAATCAGCCCCAGCATTTT. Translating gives CASSQAGGERGNQPQHF.

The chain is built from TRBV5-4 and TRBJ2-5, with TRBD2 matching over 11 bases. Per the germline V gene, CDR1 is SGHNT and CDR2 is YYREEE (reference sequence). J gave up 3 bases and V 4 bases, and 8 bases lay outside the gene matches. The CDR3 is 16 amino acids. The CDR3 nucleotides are TGTGCCAGCAGCCACCCGGGACTAGCGGTGGAAGAGACCCAGTACTTC. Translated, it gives CASSHPGLAVEETQYF.

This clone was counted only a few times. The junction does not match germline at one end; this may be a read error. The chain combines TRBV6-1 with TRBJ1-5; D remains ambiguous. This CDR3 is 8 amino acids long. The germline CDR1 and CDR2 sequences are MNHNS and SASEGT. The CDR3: CASREGNF. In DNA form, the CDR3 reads TGTGCCAGCAGAGAGGGTAATTTT.

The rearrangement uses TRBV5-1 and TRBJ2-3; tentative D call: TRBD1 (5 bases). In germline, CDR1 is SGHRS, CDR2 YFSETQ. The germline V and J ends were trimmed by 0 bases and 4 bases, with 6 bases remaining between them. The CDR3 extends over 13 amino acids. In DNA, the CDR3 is TGCGCCAGCAGCTTGGAAGGGGCAGATACGCAGTATTTT. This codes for CASSLEGADTQYF.

The CDR3 protein is CASSLASASYNSPLHF. The CDR3 coding sequence is TGTGCCAGCAGCTTAGCGTCAGCGTCCTATAATTCACCCCTCCACTTT. The chain has TRBV7-2 and TRBJ1-6; the D is unclear. The CDR3 spans 16 residues. The germline V gene has CDR1 SGHTA and CDR2 FQGNSA. V was clipped by 0 bases and J by 1 base, with 7 bases between them.

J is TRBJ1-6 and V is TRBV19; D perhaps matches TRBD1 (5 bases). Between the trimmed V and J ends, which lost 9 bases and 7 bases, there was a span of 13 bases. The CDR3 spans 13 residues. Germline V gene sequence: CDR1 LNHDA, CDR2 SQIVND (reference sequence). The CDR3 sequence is CASTGVPNSPLHF. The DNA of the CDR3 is TGTGCCAGCACGGGGGTCCCCAATTCACCCCTCCACTTT.

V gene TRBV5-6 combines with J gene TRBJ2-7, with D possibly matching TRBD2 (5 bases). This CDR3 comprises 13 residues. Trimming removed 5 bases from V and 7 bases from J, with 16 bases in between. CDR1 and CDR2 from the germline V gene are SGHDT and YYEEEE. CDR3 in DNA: TGTGCCAGCAGTACCGTGGCGACGGGGGAGCAGTACTTC. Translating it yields CASSTVATGEQYF.

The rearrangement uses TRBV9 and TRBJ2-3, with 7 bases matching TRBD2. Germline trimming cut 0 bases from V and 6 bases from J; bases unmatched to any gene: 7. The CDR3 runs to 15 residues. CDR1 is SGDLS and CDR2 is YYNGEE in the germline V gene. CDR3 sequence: CASSVGTGEGDTQYF. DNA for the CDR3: TGTGCCAGCAGCGTAGGAACGGGGGAGGGGGATACGCAGTATTTT.

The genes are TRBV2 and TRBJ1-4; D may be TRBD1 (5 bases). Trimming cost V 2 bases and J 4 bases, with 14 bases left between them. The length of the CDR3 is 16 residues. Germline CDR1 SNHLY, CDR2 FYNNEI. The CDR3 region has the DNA TGTGCCAGCAGTGAAACAGGTTTGACTTTTAATGAAAAACTGTTTTTT. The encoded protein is CASSETGLTFNEKLFF.

The CDR3 DNA is TGTGCCAGCACTTCGTATAATGAGCAGTTCTTC. It yields the protein CASTSYNEQFF. The chain links TRBV7-2 to TRBJ2-1; D is uncertain. Germline lookup yields CDR1 SGHTA and CDR2 FQGNSA. The CDR3 loop spans 11 amino acids. V was cut by 7 bases and J by 7 bases, with 8 bases left in between.

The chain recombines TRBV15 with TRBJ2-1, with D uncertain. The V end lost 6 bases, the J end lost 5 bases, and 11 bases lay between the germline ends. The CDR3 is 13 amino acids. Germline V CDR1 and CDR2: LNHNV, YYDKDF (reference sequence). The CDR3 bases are TGTGCCACCAGGGCTAGTAGAAACAATGAGCAGTTCTTC. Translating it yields CATRASRNNEQFF.

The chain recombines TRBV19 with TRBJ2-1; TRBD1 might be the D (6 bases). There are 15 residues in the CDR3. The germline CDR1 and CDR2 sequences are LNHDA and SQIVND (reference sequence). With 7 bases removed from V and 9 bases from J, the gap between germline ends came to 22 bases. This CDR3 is CASTYYYRVEGEQFF. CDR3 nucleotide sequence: TGTGCCAGTACCTATTATTACAGGGTAGAGGGTGAGCAGTTCTTC.

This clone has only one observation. The CDR3 protein is CASSSQGLPRGEQFF. CDR3 sequence (DNA): TGTGCCAGCAGTTCCCAGGGACTTCCAAGGGGTGAGCAGTTCTTC. The chain carries TRBV6-5 and TRBJ2-1; the D gene is possibly TRBD2 (6 bases). CDR3 length: 15 amino acids. CDR1 is MNHEY, CDR2 SVGAGI, per germline. Trimming removed 4 bases at V and 9 bases at J, with 19 bases between.

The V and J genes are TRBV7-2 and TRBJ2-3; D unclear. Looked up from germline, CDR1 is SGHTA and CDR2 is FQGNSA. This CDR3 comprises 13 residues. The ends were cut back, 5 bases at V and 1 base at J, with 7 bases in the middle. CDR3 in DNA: TGTGCCAGCAGCCCCGCGCGCACAGATACGCAGTATTTT. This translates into CASSPARTDTQYF.

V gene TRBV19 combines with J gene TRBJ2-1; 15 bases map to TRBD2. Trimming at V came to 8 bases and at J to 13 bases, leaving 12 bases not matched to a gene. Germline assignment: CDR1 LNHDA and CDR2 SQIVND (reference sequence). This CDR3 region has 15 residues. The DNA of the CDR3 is TGTGCCAGTGTCAACAAGGGACTAGCGGGGGGCCGCCAGTTCTTC. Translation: CASVNKGLAGGRQFF.